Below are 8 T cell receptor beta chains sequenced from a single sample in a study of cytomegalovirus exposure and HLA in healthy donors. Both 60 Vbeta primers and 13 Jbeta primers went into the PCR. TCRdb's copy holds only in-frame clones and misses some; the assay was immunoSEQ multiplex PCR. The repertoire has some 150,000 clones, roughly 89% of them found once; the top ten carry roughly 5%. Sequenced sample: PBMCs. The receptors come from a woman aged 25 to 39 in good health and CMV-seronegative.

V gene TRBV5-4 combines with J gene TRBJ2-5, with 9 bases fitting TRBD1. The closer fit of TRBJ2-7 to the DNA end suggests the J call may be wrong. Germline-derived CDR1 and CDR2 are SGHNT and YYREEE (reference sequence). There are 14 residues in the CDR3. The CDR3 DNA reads TGTGCCAGCAGCTTTGGGACAGGGTCACACGAGCAGTACTTC. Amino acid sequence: CASSFGTGSHEQYF.

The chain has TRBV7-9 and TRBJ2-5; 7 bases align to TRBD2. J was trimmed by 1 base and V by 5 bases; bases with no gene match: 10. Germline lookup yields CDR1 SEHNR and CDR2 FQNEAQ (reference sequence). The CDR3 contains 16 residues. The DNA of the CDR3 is TGTGCCAGCAGCCGTGTTGTGGGGGGGGTCCAAGAGACCCAGTACTTC. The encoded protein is CASSRVVGGVQETQYF. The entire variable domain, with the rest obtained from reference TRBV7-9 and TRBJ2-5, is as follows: DTGVSQNPRHKITKRGQNVTFRCDPISEHNRLYWYRQTLGQGPEFLTYFQNEAQLEKSRLLSDRFSAERPKGSFSTLEIQRTEQGDSAMYLCASSRVVGGVQETQYFGPGTRLLVL.

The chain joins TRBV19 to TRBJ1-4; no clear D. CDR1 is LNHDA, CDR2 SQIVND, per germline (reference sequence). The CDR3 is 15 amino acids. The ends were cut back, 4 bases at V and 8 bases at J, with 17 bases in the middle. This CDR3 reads CASSKLPARAEKLFF. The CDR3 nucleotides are TGTGCCAGTAGTAAGTTGCCGGCTAGAGCGGAAAAACTGTTTTTT.

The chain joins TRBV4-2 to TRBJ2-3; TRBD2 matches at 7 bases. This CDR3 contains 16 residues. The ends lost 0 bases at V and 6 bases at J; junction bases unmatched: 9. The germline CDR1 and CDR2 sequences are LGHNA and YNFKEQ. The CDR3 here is CASSQEEAGLGDTQYF. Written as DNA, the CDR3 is TGTGCCAGCAGCCAAGAAGAAGCGGGGCTTGGGGATACGCAGTATTTT.

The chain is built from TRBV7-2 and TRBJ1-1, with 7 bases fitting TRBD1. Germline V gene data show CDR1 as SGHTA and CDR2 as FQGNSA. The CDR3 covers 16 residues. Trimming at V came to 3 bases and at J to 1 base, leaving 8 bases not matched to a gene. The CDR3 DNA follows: TGTGCCAGCAGCTTGACAGGGATAGGGAGGAACACTGAAGCTTTCTTT. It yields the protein CASSLTGIGRNTEAFF.

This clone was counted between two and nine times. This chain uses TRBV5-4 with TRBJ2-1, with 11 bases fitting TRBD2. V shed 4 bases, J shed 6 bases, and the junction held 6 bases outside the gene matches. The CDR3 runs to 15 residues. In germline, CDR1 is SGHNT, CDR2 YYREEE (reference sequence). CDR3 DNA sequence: TGTGCCAGCAGCGGTACTAGCGGGGGATTCAATGAGCAGTTCTTC. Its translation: CASSGTSGGFNEQFF.

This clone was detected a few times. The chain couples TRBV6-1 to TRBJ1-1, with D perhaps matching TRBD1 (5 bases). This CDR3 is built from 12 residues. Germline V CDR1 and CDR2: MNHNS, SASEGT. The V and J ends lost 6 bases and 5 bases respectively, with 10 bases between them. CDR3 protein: CASRGTGTEAFF. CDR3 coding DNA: TGTGCCAGCAGAGGAACAGGAACTGAAGCTTTCTTT.

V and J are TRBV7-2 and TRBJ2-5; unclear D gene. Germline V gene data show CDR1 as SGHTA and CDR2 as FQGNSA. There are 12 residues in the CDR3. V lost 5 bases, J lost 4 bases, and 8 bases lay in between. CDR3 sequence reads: CASSPRVETQYF. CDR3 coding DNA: TGTGCCAGCAGCCCCCGCGTAGAGACCCAGTACTTC.